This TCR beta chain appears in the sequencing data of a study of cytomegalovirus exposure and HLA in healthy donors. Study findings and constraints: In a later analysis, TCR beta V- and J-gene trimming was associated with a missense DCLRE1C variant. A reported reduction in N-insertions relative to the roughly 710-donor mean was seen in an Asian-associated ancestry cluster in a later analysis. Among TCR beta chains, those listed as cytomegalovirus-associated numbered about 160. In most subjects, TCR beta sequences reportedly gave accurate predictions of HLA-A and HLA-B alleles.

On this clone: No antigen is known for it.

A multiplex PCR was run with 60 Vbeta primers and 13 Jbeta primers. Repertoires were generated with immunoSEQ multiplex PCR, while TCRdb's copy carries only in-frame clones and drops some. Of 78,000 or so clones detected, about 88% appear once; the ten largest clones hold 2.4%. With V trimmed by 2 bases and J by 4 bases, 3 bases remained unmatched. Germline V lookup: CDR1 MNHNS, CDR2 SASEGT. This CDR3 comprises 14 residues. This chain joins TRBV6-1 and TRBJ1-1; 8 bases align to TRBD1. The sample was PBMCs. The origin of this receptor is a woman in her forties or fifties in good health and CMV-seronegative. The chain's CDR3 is CASSETDRGTEAFF. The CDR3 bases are TGTGCCAGCAGTGAAACAGACAGGGGCACTGAAGCTTTCTTT.